The sequence of this TCR beta chain was determined in a study of T-cell reconstitution after alpha-beta-depleted transplantation in children. This clonotype was recorded once. Preparation of the TCRbeta library used unique molecular identifiers. TCRdb fed the PCR reads into MiXCR, producing one record per CDR3 protein. The top ten clones hold 6.9% of a sample with more than 90,000 distinct CDR3 sequences, 6.5% to 8.5% of them seen once. The CDR3 runs to 18 residues. V was shortened by 4 bases and J by 4 bases, with 25 bases between the two germline ends. Germline CDR1 reads LGHNA; CDR2 reads YNFKEQ. This clonotype originated in a human donor who donated a stem cell graft to a child with congenital amegakaryocytic thrombocytopenia. This sequence joins TRBV4-2 and TRBJ1-1; D ambiguous. This material consisted of PBMCs from the stem cell graft donor, taken from the stem cell graft. CDR3 DNA sequence: TGTGCCAGCAGCCCCAGGATCCTGGGCGGTTTTTTGGGCACTGAAGCTTTCTTT. This translates into CASSPRILGGFLGTEAFF.